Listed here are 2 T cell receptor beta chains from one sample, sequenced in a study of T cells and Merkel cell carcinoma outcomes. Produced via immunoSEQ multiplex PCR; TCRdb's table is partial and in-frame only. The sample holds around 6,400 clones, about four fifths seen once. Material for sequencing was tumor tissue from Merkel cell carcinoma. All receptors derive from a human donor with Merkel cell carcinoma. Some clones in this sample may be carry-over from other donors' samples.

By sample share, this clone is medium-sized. CDR3 residues: CASSQGGRFSGANVLTF. CDR3 DNA: TGCGCCAGCAGCCAAGGGGGTCGGTTTTCTGGGGCCAACGTCCTGACTTTC. V usage is TRBV4-3 and J usage is TRBJ2-6; D uncertain. The CDR3 runs to 17 residues. Trimming took 1 base from V and 1 from J, leaving 11 bases between them. CDR1 is LGHNA and CDR2 is YSLEER in the germline V gene.

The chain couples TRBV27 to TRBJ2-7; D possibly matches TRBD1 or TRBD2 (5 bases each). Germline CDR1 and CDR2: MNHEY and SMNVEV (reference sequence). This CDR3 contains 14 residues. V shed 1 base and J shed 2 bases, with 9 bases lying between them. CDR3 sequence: CASSLWGSAYEQYF. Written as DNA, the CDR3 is TGTGCCAGCAGTTTATGGGGGTCAGCCTACGAGCAGTACTTC.